The rows below give T cell receptor beta chains drawn from one sample of a study of shared clonotypes between healthy human individuals. TCRdb's copy holds only in-frame clones and misses some; the assay was immunoSEQ multiplex PCR. The sample includes over a million clones, roughly 97% seen only once; the top ten take about 1.2%. Material for sequencing was naive CD4+ T cells sorted from blood. Receptors were obtained from a man younger than 45 in good health. The CDR3 runs from the conserved cysteine through the conserved F or W. A D gene is named only where the DNA matches it firmly. Size tells how often a clone was seen (once, few, many) or the class of an expanded clone, and some rows leave it out.

CDR3	DNA	J	D	V	length	size
CAWSVIGNRGRWAYEQYF	TGTGCCTGGAGTGTAATAGGGAACAGGGGGCGTTGGGCCTACGAGCAGTACTTC	TRBJ2-7	TRBD1	TRBV30	18	once
CASSLAAWQGVNQPQHF	TGTGCCAGCAGCTTAGCGGCGTGGCAGGGTGTGAATCAGCCCCAGCATTTT	TRBJ1-5	-	TRBV7-6	17	-
CATSRDVSTNEQFF	TGTGCCACCAGCAGAGATGTCAGTACCAATGAGCAGTTCTTC	TRBJ2-1	-	TRBV15	14	-
CASSRDSFTDTQYF	TGCGCCAGCAGCCGGGACAGTTTCACAGATACGCAGTATTTT	TRBJ2-3	TRBD1	TRBV5-1	14	-
CASSPLGQETQYF	TGTGCCAGCTCACCTCTGGGGCAAGAGACCCAGTACTTC	TRBJ2-5	-	TRBV18	13	-
CASSPSVNTEAFF	TGTGCCAGCTCCCCAAGCGTGAACACTGAAGCTTTCTTT	TRBJ1-1	-	TRBV18	13	-
CASSLLVPAYEQYF	TGTGCCAGCAGCTTATTGGTCCCCGCCTACGAGCAGTACTTC	TRBJ2-7	-	TRBV7-3	14	-
CASSDVRSYSYEQYF	TGTGCCAGCAGTGACGTCCGGAGTTACTCCTACGAGCAGTACTTC	TRBJ2-7	-	TRBV2	15	-
CASSLQASPPRNEQFF	TGCGCCAGCAGCTTGCAGGCCTCTCCTCCTAGGAATGAGCAGTTCTTC	TRBJ2-1	-	TRBV5-1	16	-
CASSIGLAGGSTDTQYF	TGTGCCAGCTCGATCGGACTAGCGGGAGGTAGCACAGATACGCAGTATTTT	TRBJ2-3	TRBD2	TRBV18	17	-
CASSFPSGVSGANVLTF	TGTGCCAGCAGCTTCCCGTCGGGGGTCTCTGGGGCCAACGTCCTGACTTTC	TRBJ2-6	-	TRBV9	17	-
CASSFLRGIDEQFF	TGTGCCAGCAGTTTTCTAAGGGGTATAGATGAGCAGTTCTTC	TRBJ2-1	-	TRBV27	14	-
CASSLDLQGEGTDTQYF	TGTGCCAGCAGCTTAGATTTACAGGGAGAAGGCACAGATACGCAGTATTTT	TRBJ2-3	-	TRBV11-2	17	-
CASKRRGHTGELFF	TGTGCCAGTAAACGCAGGGGGCACACCGGGGAGCTGTTTTTT	TRBJ2-2	TRBD1	TRBV19	14	-
CASGLGGDTDTQYF	TGTGCTAGTGGTTTGGGGGGTGACACAGATACGCAGTATTTT	TRBJ2-3	-	TRBV12-5	14	-
CASSSPGRTYNEQFF	TGTGCCAGCAGCTCCCCGGGACGCACCTACAATGAGCAGTTCTTC	TRBJ2-1	-	TRBV7-3	15	-
CASSANWVSGNTIYF	TGTGCCAGCAGCGCGAACTGGGTTTCGGGAAACACCATATATTTT	TRBJ1-3	-	TRBV7-2	15	-
CASSRSQLAGAVETQYF	TGCGCCAGCAGCCGATCGCAACTAGCGGGAGCGGTTGAGACCCAGTACTTC	TRBJ2-5	TRBD2	TRBV5-1	17	-
CASSFFLSGLATDTQYF	TGTGCCAGCAGTTTTTTCCTTTCGGGACTAGCCACAGATACGCAGTATTTT	TRBJ2-3	TRBD2	TRBV28	17	-
CASRRQGAGTSGYNEQFF	TGTGCCAGCAGACGTCAGGGGGCCGGGACTAGCGGCTACAATGAGCAGTTCTTC	TRBJ2-1	TRBD2	TRBV27	18	-
CASSYDPAYEQYF	TGTGCCAGCAGTTACGACCCAGCCTACGAGCAGTACTTC	TRBJ2-7	-	TRBV6-6	13	-
CASSLYVNTGELFF	TGTGCCAGCAGCTTATACGTAAACACCGGGGAGCTGTTTTTT	TRBJ2-2	-	TRBV7-2	14	-
CASSPLEGAQYF	TGTGCCAGCTCACCACTCGAGGGGGCCCAGTACTTC	TRBJ2-5	-	TRBV18	12	-
CASSYGQGNEKLFF	TGTGCCAGCAGCTACGGTCAGGGGAATGAAAAACTGTTTTTT	TRBJ1-4	-	TRBV7-9	14	-
CASSQEVLAGGILSTDTQYF	TGTGCCAGCAGCCAAGAAGTACTAGCGGGAGGTATCCTTAGTACAGATACGCAGTATTTT	TRBJ2-3	TRBD2	TRBV14	20	once
CASSLGQHSYEQYF	TGTGCCAGCAGCTTGGGACAGCACTCCTACGAGCAGTACTTC	TRBJ2-7	TRBD1	TRBV7-2	14	-
CASSYIAQETQYF	TGTGCCAGCAGTTATATAGCCCAAGAGACCCAGTACTTC	TRBJ2-5	-	TRBV6-5	13	-
CASSPPQQPTNEKLFF	TGTGCCAGCTCACCACCGCAGCAGCCAACTAATGAAAAACTGTTTTTT	TRBJ1-4	-	TRBV18	16	-
CASSFTGSGNTIYF	TGTGCCAGCAGCTTCACAGGGTCTGGAAACACCATATATTTT	TRBJ1-3	-	TRBV7-2	14	-